This TCR beta chain was documented in a study of early T cells in non-severe SARS-CoV-2 infection. TCRdb ran MiXCR on the 5' RACE reads and lists one entry per CDR3 protein. The sample holds 85,000 to 95,000 distinct CDR3 sequences, about 14% seen once. V lost 5 bases and J lost 5; bases outside the gene matches: 7. In germline, CDR1 is MNHNS, CDR2 SASEGT. The CDR3 spans 14 residues. At least ten counts were recorded for this clonotype. The rearrangement links TRBV6-1 to TRBJ2-7; 9 nucleotides line up with TRBD1. Sequences were obtained from whole blood. The receptor was isolated from an adult who was a healthcare worker with PCR-confirmed SARS-CoV-2 infection or an uninfected control (not recorded which). The CDR3 DNA follows: TGTGCCAGCAGTCGGGGACAGGGCATCGACGAGCAGTACGTC. Translation gives CASSRGQGIDEQYV.